What follows are 23 T cell receptor beta chains derived from one specimen sequenced in a study of OX40 agonist ivuxolimab in advanced cancers. Sequencing used immunoSEQ multiplex PCR; TCRdb keeps in-frame clones, though not all of them. The table records about 96,000 clones, around 80% of them present only once. The material sequenced was CD4+ or CD8+ T cells sorted from blood, taken in a trial of the OX40 agonist ivuxolimab. Receptors were obtained from an adult with an advanced solid tumor such as melanoma, head and neck, liver or kidney cancer.

The rearrangement links TRBV7-9 to TRBJ2-7; tentative D call: TRBD1 (6 bases). V lost 4 bases and J 2 bases, leaving 12 bases between the germline ends. This CDR3 has 14 residues. Germline CDR1 SEHNR, CDR2 FQNEAQ (reference sequence). The CDR3 protein is CASSSPGQAYEQYF. In DNA, the CDR3 is TGTGCCAGCAGCTCTCCGGGACAAGCCTACGAGCAGTACTTC.

This chain uses TRBV4-2 with TRBJ2-5, with a weak D call TRBD1 (6 bases). Matching the DNA end better, TRBJ2-7 makes the J call doubtful. Germline V gives CDR1 LGHNA, CDR2 YNFKEQ. CDR3 length: 16 residues. CDR3 protein: CASSPGTGHPTYEQYF. The CDR3 DNA follows: TGTGCCAGCAGCCCTGGAACGGGACACCCCACCTACGAGCAGTACTTC.

By its share, this clone is medium-sized. The rearrangement links TRBV5-1 to TRBJ1-3; D is unresolved. The ends were cut back, 4 bases at V and 0 bases at J, with 5 bases in the middle. Looked up from germline, CDR1 is SGHRS and CDR2 is YFSETQ. The length of the CDR3 is 13 residues. The CDR3 sequence is CASSHHSGNTIYF. The CDR3 nucleotides read TGCGCCAGCAGCCATCACTCTGGAAACACCATATATTTT.

The rearrangement joins TRBV5-1 to TRBJ2-3, with D perhaps being TRBD1 or TRBD2 (6 bases each). Germline V gene sequence: CDR1 SGHRS, CDR2 YFSETQ. Trimming pared 3 bases from V and 0 bases from J, leaving 11 bases between. This CDR3 is built from 15 residues. This CDR3 is CASSSGAPSTDTQYF. The DNA for the CDR3 is TGCGCCAGCAGCTCGGGGGCCCCTAGCACAGATACGCAGTATTTT.

This clone is a singleton in its sample. The chain is built from TRBV5-5 and TRBJ1-2; unclear D gene. CDR3 size: 13 residues. Germline assignment: CDR1 SGHKS and CDR2 YYEKEE (reference sequence). With 4 bases removed from V and 1 base from J, the gap between germline ends came to 8 bases. For the CDR3, the DNA is TGTGCCAGCAGCCCCCAGTATAACTATGGCTACACCTTC. Translation gives CASSPQYNYGYTF.

The rearrangement links TRBV6-5 to TRBJ2-1; 10 nucleotides agree with TRBD2. Germline CDR1 reads MNHEY; CDR2 reads SVGAGI. This CDR3 is built from 15 residues. V lost 3 bases and J lost 7; bases outside the gene matches: 6. CDR3 sequence reads: CASSYLAGVGNEQFF. CDR3 coding DNA: TGTGCCAGCAGTTATCTAGCGGGGGTGGGGAATGAGCAGTTCTTC.

The chain has TRBV7-2 and TRBJ1-3; no firm D call. V lost 5 bases to trimming and J lost 4 bases, with 15 bases between them. Germline loops: CDR1 SGHTA, CDR2 FQGNSA. This CDR3 comprises 15 residues. In nucleotides, the CDR3 is TGTGCCAGCAGCCCCCAGACCTTCGGGGGAAACACCATATATTTT. It codes for CASSPQTFGGNTIYF. Complete variable domain (other parts from reference TRBV7-2 and TRBJ1-3): GAGVSQSPSNKVTEKGKDVELRCDPISGHTALYWYRQSLGQGLEFLIYFQGNSAPDKSGLPSDRFSAERTGGSVSTLTIQRTQQEDSAVYLCASSPQTFGGNTIYFGEGSWLTVV.

This clone was picked up one time. This chain uses TRBV29-1 with TRBJ1-5; 8 positions agree with TRBD1. V lost 7 bases, J lost 2 bases, and 7 bases stayed unmatched. The CDR3 is made up of 14 amino acids. Germline V lookup: CDR1 SQVTM, CDR2 ANQGSEA. CDR3 DNA sequence: TGCAGCGCTGGGGACAGGTCTGGCAATCAGCCCCAGCATTTT. Translated, it gives CSAGDRSGNQPQHF. Full variable domain (missing parts from reference TRBV29-1 and TRBJ1-5): SAVISQKPSRDICQRGTSLTIQCQVDSQVTMMFWYRQQPGQSLTLIATANQGSEATYESGFVIDKFPISRPNLTFSTLTVSNMSPEDSSIYLCSAGDRSGNQPQHFGDGTRLSIL.

The V and J genes are TRBV6-6 and TRBJ1-5; no firm D call. Germline CDR1 MNHNY, CDR2 SVGAGI (reference sequence). V was trimmed by 6 bases and J by 0 bases, leaving 15 bases between them. This CDR3 has 16 residues. For the CDR3, the DNA is TGTGCCAGCAGACAATCCGGGCAAAATAGCAATCAGCCCCAGCATTTT. Its translation: CASRQSGQNSNQPQHF.

The chain recombines TRBV2 with TRBJ1-2; 7 bases map to TRBD1. Germline V gene data show CDR1 as SNHLY and CDR2 as FYNNEI. There are 14 residues in the CDR3. After removal of 5 bases from V and 7 bases from J, the junction contained 10 bases not matched to a gene. CDR3 coding DNA: TGTGCCAGCAGTATCCAACAGGGGAAGGCTGGCTACACCTTC. It codes for CASSIQQGKAGYTF.

The chain uses TRBV10-3 and TRBJ1-1; 10 bases fit TRBD1. V lost 0 bases to trimming and J lost 5 bases; unmatched junction nucleotides: 3. Germline CDR1 and CDR2: ENHRY and SYGVKD. The length of the CDR3 is 15 residues. The CDR3 protein is CAISESDRGRTEAFF. Written as DNA, the CDR3 is TGTGCCATCAGTGAGTCCGACAGGGGGCGTACTGAAGCTTTCTTT.

The chain combines TRBV6-1 with TRBJ2-7, with 11 bases aligning to TRBD2. Unmatched junction bases numbered 7, after V lost 4 bases and J lost 2 bases. The CDR3 totals 16 residues. Germline lookup yields CDR1 MNHNS and CDR2 SASEGT. The CDR3 sequence: CASSVPGLAVPYEQYF. The DNA for the CDR3 is TGTGCCAGCAGTGTGCCGGGACTAGCGGTCCCCTACGAGCAGTACTTC.

This clone was counted a single time. CDR3 DNA: TGTGCCAGTAGTCGCCGGGACAGCCCGTACAATGAGCAGTTCTTC. It encodes CASSRRDSPYNEQFF. V and J are TRBV19 and TRBJ2-1, with 7 bases lining up with TRBD1. The CDR3 length is 15 residues. Trimming cost V 5 bases and J 4 bases; bases outside gene matches: 8. The germline V gene encodes CDR1 LNHDA and CDR2 SQIVND (reference sequence). Filled out from reference TRBV19 and TRBJ2-1, the complete variable domain reads DGGITQSPKYLFRKEGQNVTLSCEQNLNHDAMYWYRQDPGQGLRLIYYSQIVNDFQKGDIAEGYSVSREKKESFPLTVTSAQKNPTAFYLCASSRRDSPYNEQFFGPGTRLTVL.

This clone appeared a single time. The chain carries TRBV7-6 and TRBJ2-5; TRBD1 is a possible D gene (5 bases). This CDR3 is built from 16 residues. Germline lookup yields CDR1 SGHVS and CDR2 FNYEAQ. Deletions cut 3 bases from V and 5 bases from J, with 19 bases between. The CDR3 DNA reads TGTGCCAGCAGCTTTCTATCGCCTCAGGGCCAGGAGACCCAGTACTTC. Its protein product is CASSFLSPQGQETQYF.

The rearrangement uses TRBV30 and TRBJ2-7; no clear D. Between the trimmed V and J ends, which lost 2 bases and 2 bases, there was a span of 13 bases. Per germline, CDR1 GTSNPN and CDR2 SVGIG (reference sequence). The CDR3 has 14 amino acids. CDR3: CAWSSIVSTYEQYF. The DNA of the CDR3 is TGTGCCTGGAGTTCTATAGTGTCGACCTACGAGCAGTACTTC.

This clone was seen a handful of times. This chain connects TRBV6-5 to TRBJ2-2, with 9 bases that match TRBD2. The CDR3 has 13 residues. Germline CDR1 and CDR2: MNHEY and SVGAGI. DNA of the CDR3: TGTACGAGCGGGAGGCCTAACACCGGGGAGCTGTTTTTT. Its protein is CTSGRPNTGELFF.

This clone was detected only a few times. DNA for the CDR3: TGCGCCAGCAGCTTGGGACAGAACCTCAATGAGCAGTTCTTC. This translates into CASSLGQNLNEQFF. This chain uses TRBV5-1 with TRBJ2-1; a weak D match, TRBD1 (5 bases). CDR3 length: 14 amino acids. Germline-derived CDR1 and CDR2 are SGHRS and YFSETQ. V lost 0 bases to trimming and J lost 6 bases, with 10 bases between them.

This clone was seen only a few times. This sequence joins TRBV15 and TRBJ2-1; tentatively, D is TRBD1 or TRBD2 (6 bases each). The V gene lost 0 bases and the J gene lost 7 bases, with 19 bases spanning the gap. CDR3 length: 17 residues. Per the germline V gene, CDR1 is LNHNV and CDR2 is YYDKDF (reference sequence). CDR3 nucleotide sequence: TGTGCCACCAGCAGAGATGAGGGGGGCGCGGAGACTAATGAGCAGTTCTTC. It translates to CATSRDEGGAETNEQFF.

This clone was counted once. The rearrangement joins TRBV7-7 to TRBJ1-1, with TRBD1 as a possible D gene (6 bases). The V and J ends lost 4 bases and 0 bases respectively, with 18 bases between them. This CDR3 comprises 17 residues. The V gene's germline CDR1 is SSHAT and CDR2 FNYEAQ (reference sequence). CDR3 coding DNA: TGTGCCAGCAGCTCCCTGCCAATGGGGGCTCTGAACACTGAAGCTTTCTTT. This sequence encodes CASSSLPMGALNTEAFF.

The chain has TRBV19 and TRBJ2-1; TRBD2 agrees at 8 bases. Germline V gene lookup returns CDR1 LNHDA and CDR2 SQIVND (reference sequence). The length of the CDR3 is 14 residues. The trim removed 5 bases at V and 7 bases at J, leaving 7 bases unmatched. CDR3: CASSPPGGRNEQFF. The CDR3 DNA reads TGTGCCAGTAGTCCCCCGGGAGGGCGGAATGAGCAGTTCTTC.

This clone was detected a few times. The rearrangement joins TRBV19 to TRBJ1-3; D gene uncertain. Germline V lookup: CDR1 LNHDA, CDR2 SQIVND (reference sequence). The CDR3 contains 16 residues. V lost 3 bases and J lost 0, with 12 bases in between. The CDR3 loop reads CASSIGRRNSGNTIYF. CDR3 nucleotide sequence: TGTGCCAGTAGTATCGGTCGTCGGAACTCTGGAAACACCATATATTTT.

The chain carries TRBV6-5 and TRBJ2-1, with a tentative D call TRBD2 (6 bases). CDR1 is MNHEY, CDR2 SVGAGI, per germline. The V end was cut by 2 bases, the J end by 7 bases, with 12 bases between. The CDR3 is made up of 14 amino acids. This chain's CDR3 is CASSYRRRGNEQFF. The CDR3 nucleotides are TGTGCCAGCAGTTACCGGCGGCGGGGAAATGAGCAGTTCTTC.

This clone was found many times. V and J are TRBV12-5 and TRBJ1-1; D remains unclear. Germline V CDR1 and CDR2: LGHNT, FRNRAP. The CDR3 loop spans 13 amino acids. The V end was cut by 7 bases, the J end by 11 bases, with 20 bases between. The CDR3 DNA sequence: TGTGCTAGTGACCCAGACTCTGGACTGAGGGCTTTCTTT. Protein sequence: CASDPDSGLRAFF.